This T cell receptor beta chain originates from a study of post-analysis software for immune sequencing data. Study observations and caveats: Four or five TRBV segments were more frequent in patients than controls; TRBV5-6, TRBV5-1 and TRBV20-1 belonged to this group.

This clonotype has a handful of counts. Antigen specificity is unknown. TCR beta cDNA libraries included unique molecular identifiers. TCRdb re-analysed the PCR reads in MiXCR, keeping a single row per CDR3 protein. The repertoire includes hundreds of thousands of distinct CDR3 sequences, roughly 27% of them detected once, and roughly 0.53% sits in the top ten. The CDR3 has 14 amino acids. Germline V gene lookup returns CDR1 SNHLY and CDR2 FYNNEI. V lost 4 bases to trimming and J lost 4 bases, with 13 bases between them. V and J are TRBV2 and TRBJ1-1, with D unresolved. This sequence was found in a girl aged 10-17 years with multiple sclerosis. Sequencing was performed on blood. The CDR3 loop is CASSGRRVGTEAFF. CDR3 in DNA: TGTGCCAGCAGTGGGCGGAGGGTAGGCACTGAAGCTTTCTTT.